A single sample gave rise to the 3 T cell receptor beta chains below, sequenced in a study of regulatory T cells in long-lasting Graves disease. Researchers made TCR beta libraries by using iRepertoire HTBI primers and running Arm-PCR on CDR3 regions. TCRdb reprocessed the multiplex PCR reads via MiXCR and lists one record per CDR3 protein. The sample contains about 470,000 distinct CDR3 sequences, about 20% of which appear only once. As for time point: persistent/refractory GD, antithyroid drugs over 5 years with positive TRAb. PBMC-extracted RNA yielded the TCR library. The sample was peripheral blood mononuclear cells (PBMCs), taken when the disease was refractory, from a patient treated with antithyroid drugs. The source of these receptors is a female donor with Graves disease.

This clonotype was recorded many times. V usage is TRBV28 and J usage is TRBJ2-4; D possibly corresponds to TRBD1 (7 bases). CDR1 MDHEN and CDR2 SYDVKM come from the germline V gene. Trimming took 10 bases from V and 4 from J, leaving 17 bases between them. This CDR3 comprises 14 residues. The CDR3 loop is CATQGGRSKNIQYF. The CDR3 DNA follows: TGTGCCACCCAGGGGGGCCGGTCTAAAAACATTCAGTACTTC.

This clonotype was counted between two and nine times. The rearrangement joins TRBV27 to TRBJ2-3; possible D gene TRBD2, 5 bases. This CDR3 has 14 amino acids. Trimming pared 6 bases from V and 0 bases from J, leaving 10 bases between. The germline CDR1 and CDR2 sequences are MNHEY and SMNVEV (reference sequence). CDR3 in amino acids: CASRGATSTDTQYF. The CDR3 DNA sequence: TGTGCCAGCAGGGGAGCGACCAGCACAGATACGCAGTATTTT.

This chain links TRBV6-1 with TRBJ1-5, with D perhaps matching TRBD1 (5 bases). Germline V lookup: CDR1 MNHNS, CDR2 SASEGT. The CDR3 length is 14 residues. Trimming pared 8 bases from V and 3 bases from J, leaving 14 bases between. The chain's CDR3 is CASRRQLLNQPQHF. The CDR3 DNA reads as TGTGCCAGCCGCCGACAGTTGCTCAATCAGCCCCAGCATTTT.